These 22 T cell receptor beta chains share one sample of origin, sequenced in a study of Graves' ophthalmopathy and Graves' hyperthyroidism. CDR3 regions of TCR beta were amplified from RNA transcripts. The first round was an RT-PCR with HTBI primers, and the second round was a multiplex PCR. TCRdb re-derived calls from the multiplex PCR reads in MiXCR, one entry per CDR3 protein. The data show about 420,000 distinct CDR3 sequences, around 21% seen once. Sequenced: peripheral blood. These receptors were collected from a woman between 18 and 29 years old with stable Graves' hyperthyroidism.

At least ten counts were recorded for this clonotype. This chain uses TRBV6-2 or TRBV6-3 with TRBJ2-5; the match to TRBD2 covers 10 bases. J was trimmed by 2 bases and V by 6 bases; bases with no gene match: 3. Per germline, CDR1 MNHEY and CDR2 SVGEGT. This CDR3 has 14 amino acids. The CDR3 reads CASRTSGAQETQYF. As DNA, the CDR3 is TGTGCCAGCAGAACTAGCGGGGCTCAAGAGACCCAGTACTTC.

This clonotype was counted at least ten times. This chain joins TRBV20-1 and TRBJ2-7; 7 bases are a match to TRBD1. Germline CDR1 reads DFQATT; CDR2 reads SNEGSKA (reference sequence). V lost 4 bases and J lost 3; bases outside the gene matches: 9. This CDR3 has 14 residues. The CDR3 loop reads CSAKRPDRDYEQYF. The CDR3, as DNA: TGCAGTGCTAAGAGACCCGACAGGGACTACGAGCAGTACTTC.

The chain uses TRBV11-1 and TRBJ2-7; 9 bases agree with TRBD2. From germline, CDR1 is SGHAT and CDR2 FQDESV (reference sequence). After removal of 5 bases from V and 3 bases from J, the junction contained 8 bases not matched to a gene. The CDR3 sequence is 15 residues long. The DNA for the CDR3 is TGTGCCAGCAGCAGAGGGACTAGCTCCCTCTACGAGCAGTACTTC. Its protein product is CASSRGTSSLYEQYF.

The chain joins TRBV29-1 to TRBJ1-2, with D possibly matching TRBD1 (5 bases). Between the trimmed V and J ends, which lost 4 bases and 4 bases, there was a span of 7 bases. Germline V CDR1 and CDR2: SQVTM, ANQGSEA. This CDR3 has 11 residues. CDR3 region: CSVVTGYGYTF. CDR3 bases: TGCAGCGTTGTCACAGGCTATGGCTACACCTTC.

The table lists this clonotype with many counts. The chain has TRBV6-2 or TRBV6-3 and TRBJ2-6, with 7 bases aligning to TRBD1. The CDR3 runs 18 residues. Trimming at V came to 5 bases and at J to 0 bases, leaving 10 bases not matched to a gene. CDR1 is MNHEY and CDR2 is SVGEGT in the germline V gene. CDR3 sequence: CASSQGQLTFSGANVLTF. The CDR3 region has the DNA TGTGCCAGCAGTCAGGGACAGCTTACGTTCTCTGGGGCCAACGTCCTGACTTTC.

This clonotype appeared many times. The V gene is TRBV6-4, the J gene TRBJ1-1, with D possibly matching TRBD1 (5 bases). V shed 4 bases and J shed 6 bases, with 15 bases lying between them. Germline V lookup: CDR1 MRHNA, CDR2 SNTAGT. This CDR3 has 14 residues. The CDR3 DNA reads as TGTGCCAGCAGTGCCTTCGGGACCTCCTCTGAAGCTTTCTTT. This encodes CASSAFGTSSEAFF.

The CDR3 DNA reads as TGTGCCAGCAGCTACCACCGGGGGAACGAGCAGTACTTC. Translating gives CASSYHRGNEQYF. The V call is TRBV6-5, the J call TRBJ2-7, with D possibly being TRBD2 (6 bases). Per the germline V gene, CDR1 is MNHEY and CDR2 is SVGAGI. This CDR3 has 13 amino acids. V lost 6 bases, J lost 5 bases, and 14 bases lay in between.

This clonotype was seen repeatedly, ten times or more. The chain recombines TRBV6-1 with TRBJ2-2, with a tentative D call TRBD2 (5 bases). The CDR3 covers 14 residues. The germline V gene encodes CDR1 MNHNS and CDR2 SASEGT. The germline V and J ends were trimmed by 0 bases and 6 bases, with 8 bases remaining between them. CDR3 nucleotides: TGTGCCAGCAGTGAAGCGGGAGTGGCCGGGGAGCTGTTTTTT. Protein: CASSEAGVAGELFF.

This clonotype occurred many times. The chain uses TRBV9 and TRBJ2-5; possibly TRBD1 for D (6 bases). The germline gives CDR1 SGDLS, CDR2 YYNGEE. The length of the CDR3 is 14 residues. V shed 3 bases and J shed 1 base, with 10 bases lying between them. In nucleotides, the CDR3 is TGTGCCAGCAGCGGTGGGACAACCCAAGAGACCCAGTACTTC. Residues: CASSGGTTQETQYF. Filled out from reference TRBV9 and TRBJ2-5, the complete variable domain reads DSGVTQTPKHLITATGQRVTLRCSPRSGDLSVYWYQQSLDQGLQFLIQYYNGEERAKGNILERFSAQQFPDLHSELNLSSLELGDSALYFCASSGGTTQETQYFGPGTRLLVL.

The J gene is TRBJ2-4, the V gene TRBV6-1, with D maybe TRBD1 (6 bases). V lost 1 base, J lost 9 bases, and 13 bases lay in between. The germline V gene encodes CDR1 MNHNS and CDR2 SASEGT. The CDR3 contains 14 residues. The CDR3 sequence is CASSEGGTLGIQYF. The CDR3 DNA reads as TGTGCCAGCAGTGAAGGGGGGACACTTGGCATTCAGTACTTC.

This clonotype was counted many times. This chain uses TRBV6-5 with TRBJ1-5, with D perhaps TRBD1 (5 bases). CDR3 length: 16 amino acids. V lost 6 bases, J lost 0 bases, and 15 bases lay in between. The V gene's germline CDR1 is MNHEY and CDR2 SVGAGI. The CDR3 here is CASSPPIQASNQPQHF. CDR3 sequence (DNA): TGTGCCAGCAGCCCTCCGATACAGGCTAGCAATCAGCCCCAGCATTTT.

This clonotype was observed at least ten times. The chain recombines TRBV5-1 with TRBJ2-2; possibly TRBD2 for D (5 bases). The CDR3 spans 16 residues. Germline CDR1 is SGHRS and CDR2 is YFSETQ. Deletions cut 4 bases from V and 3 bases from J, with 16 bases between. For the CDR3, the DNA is TGCGCCAGCAGCCTTTTTGGGCTAGCTGACACCGGGGAGCTGTTTTTT. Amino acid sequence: CASSLFGLADTGELFF.

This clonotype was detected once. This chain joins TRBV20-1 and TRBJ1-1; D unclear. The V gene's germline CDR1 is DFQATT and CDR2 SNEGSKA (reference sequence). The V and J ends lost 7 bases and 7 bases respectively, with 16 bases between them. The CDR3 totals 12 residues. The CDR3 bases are TGCAGTGTCGGGCCCCCCGAAGGTGAAGCTTTCTTT. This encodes CSVGPPEGEAFF.

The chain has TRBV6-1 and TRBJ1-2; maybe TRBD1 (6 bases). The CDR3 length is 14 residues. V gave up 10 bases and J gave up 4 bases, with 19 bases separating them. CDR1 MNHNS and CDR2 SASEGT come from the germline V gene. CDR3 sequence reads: CATRPSGDSYGYTF. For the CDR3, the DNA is TGTGCCACCCGCCCTTCAGGGGATTCCTATGGCTACACCTTC.

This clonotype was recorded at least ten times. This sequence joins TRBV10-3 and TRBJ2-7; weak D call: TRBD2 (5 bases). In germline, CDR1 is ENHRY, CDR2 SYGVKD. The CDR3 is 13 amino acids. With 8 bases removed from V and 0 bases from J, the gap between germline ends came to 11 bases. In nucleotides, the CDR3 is TGTGCCATCGGACCGGGAAGCTCCTACGAGCAGTACTTC. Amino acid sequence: CAIGPGSSYEQYF.

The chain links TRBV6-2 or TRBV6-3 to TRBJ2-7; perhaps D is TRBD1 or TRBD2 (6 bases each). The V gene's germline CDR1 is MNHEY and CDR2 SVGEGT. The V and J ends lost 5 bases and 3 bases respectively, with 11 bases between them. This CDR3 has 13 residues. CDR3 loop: CASSKGGSYEQYF. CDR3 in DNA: TGTGCCAGCAGTAAGGGGGGCAGCTACGAGCAGTACTTC.

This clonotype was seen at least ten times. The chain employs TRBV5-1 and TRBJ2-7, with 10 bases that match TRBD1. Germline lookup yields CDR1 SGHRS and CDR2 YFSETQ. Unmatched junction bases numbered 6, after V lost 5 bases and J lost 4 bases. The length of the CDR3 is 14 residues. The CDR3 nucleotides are TGCGCCAGCAGGTCGACAGGGGGCGGATACGAGCAGTACTTC. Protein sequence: CASRSTGGGYEQYF.

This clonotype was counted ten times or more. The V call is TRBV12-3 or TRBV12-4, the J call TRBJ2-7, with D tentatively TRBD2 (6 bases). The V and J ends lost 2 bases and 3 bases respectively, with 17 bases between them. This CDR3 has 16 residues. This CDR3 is CASSLSLRGNLYEQYF. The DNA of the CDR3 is TGTGCCAGCAGTTTAAGCCTCCGCGGGAATCTCTACGAGCAGTACTTC.

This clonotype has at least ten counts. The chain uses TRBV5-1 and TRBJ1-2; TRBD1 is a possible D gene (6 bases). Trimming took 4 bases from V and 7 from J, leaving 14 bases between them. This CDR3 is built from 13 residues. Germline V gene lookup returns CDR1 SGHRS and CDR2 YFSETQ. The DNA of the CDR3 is TGCGCCAGCAGCGACGGACAGATGACTGGCTACACCTTC. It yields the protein CASSDGQMTGYTF.

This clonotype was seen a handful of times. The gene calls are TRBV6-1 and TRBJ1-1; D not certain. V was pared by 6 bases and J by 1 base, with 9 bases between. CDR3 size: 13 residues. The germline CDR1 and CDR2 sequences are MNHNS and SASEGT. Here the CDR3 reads CASRENTNTEAFF. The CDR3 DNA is TGTGCCAGCAGAGAGAACACGAACACTGAAGCTTTCTTT.

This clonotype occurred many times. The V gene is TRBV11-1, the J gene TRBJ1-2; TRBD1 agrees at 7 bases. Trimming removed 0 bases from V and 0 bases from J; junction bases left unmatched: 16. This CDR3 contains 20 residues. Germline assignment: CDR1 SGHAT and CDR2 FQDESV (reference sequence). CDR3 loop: CASSLAPKSGTVNPNYGYTF. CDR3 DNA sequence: TGTGCCAGCAGCTTAGCCCCTAAGAGTGGGACAGTAAATCCTAACTATGGCTACACCTTC.

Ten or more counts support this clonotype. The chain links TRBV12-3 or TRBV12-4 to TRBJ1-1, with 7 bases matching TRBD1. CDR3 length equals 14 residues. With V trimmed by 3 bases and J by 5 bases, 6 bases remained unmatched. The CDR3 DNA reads TGTGCCAGCAGTTTTTCCGTCAGGGGGACTGAAGCTTTCTTT. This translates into CASSFSVRGTEAFF.